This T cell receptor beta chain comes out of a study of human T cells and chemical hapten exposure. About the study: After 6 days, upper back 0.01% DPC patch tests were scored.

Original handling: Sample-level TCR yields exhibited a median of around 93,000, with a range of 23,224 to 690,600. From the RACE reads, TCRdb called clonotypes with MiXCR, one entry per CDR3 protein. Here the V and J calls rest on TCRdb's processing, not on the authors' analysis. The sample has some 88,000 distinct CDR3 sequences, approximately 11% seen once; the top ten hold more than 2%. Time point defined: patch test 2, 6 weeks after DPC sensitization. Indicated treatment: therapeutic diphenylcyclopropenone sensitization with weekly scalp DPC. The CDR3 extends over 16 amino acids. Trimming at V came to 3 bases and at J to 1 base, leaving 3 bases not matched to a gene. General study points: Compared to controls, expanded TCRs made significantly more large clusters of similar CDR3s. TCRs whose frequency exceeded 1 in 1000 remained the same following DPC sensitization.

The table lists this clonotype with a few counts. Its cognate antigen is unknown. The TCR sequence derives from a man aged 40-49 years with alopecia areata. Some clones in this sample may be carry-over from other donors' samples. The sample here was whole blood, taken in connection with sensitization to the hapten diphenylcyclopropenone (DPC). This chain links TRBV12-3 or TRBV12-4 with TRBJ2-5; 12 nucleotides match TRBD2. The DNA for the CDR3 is TGTGCCAGCAGTTTCGGGACTAGCGGGCCCCAAGAGACCCAGTACTTC. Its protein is CASSFGTSGPQETQYF.